The rows below give T cell receptor beta chains drawn from one sample of a study of blood T cell repertoires in COVID-19. Assay used: immunoSEQ multiplex PCR; TCRdb lists only in-frame clones, some missing. The sample shows roughly 70,000 clones, 70% to 90% of them seen only once. Source material: peripheral blood. The receptor source for this set is an older man with acute or convalescent COVID-19. CDR3s include the opening cysteine and the closing phenylalanine or tryptophan. Fields, in order: clone size, D gene, V gene, J gene, CDR3 protein, CDR3 DNA. D genes are given only for firm matches. The size field is filled for only some rows; it gives once, few, many or a size class.

size: once; D: TRBD1; V: TRBV4-2; J: TRBJ2-5; CDR3: CASSQARTGQETQYF; DNA: TGTGCCAGCAGCCAAGCGAGGACAGGCCAAGAGACCCAGTACTTC
size: -; D: -; V: TRBV5-4; J: TRBJ2-1; CDR3: CASSAAANSYNEQFF; DNA: TGTGCCAGCAGCGCGGCTGCCAACTCCTACAATGAGCAGTTCTTC
size: -; D: -; V: TRBV27; J: TRBJ1-1; CDR3: CASRGGVRNTEAFF; DNA: TGTGCCAGCAGGGGGGGTGTCAGGAACACTGAAGCTTTCTTT
size: once; D: -; V: TRBV4-3; J: TRBJ1-4; CDR3: CASSSRQVFKSTNEKLFF; DNA: TGCGCCAGCAGCTCCCGACAGGTCTTCAAATCAACTAATGAAAAACTGTTTTTT
size: -; D: -; V: TRBV4-2; J: TRBJ1-1; CDR3: CASSQALLGGFEAFF; DNA: TGTGCCAGCAGCCAAGCTTTACTGGGGGGGTTCGAAGCTTTCTTT
size: -; D: -; V: TRBV27; J: TRBJ1-2; CDR3: CASSLSNHYGYTF; DNA: TGTGCCAGCAGTTTGTCTAACCACTATGGCTACACCTTC
size: -; D: -; V: TRBV9; J: TRBJ1-1; CDR3: CASSVAHSQNTEAFF; DNA: TGTGCCAGCAGCGTAGCTCACAGTCAGAACACTGAAGCTTTCTTT
size: -; D: -; V: TRBV27; J: TRBJ2-7; CDR3: CASSLGRGEQYF; DNA: TGTGCCAGCAGTTTAGGCCGGGGCGAGCAGTACTTC
size: -; D: TRBD1; V: TRBV19; J: TRBJ1-3; CDR3: CASSTRTGRIGNTIYF; DNA: TGTGCCAGTAGTACCCGGACAGGGCGAATTGGAAACACCATATATTTT
size: -; D: -; V: TRBV15; J: TRBJ2-1; CDR3: CATSSGRVGGDYNEQFF; DNA: TGTGCCACCAGCAGCGGCCGGGTTGGCGGGGACTACAATGAGCAGTTCTTC
size: -; D: TRBD1; V: TRBV27; J: TRBJ1-6; CDR3: CASRTPRQGNSPLHF; DNA: TGTGCCAGCCGTACCCCGAGACAGGGAAATTCACCCCTCCACTTT
size: -; D: -; V: TRBV6-2/TRBV6-3; J: TRBJ1-1; CDR3: CASSYGGADTTEAFF; DNA: TGTGCCAGCAGTTACGGGGGCGCGGACACCACTGAAGCTTTCTTT
size: -; D: TRBD2; V: TRBV4-3; J: TRBJ2-7; CDR3: CASSPLAGDSSYEQYF; DNA: TGCGCCAGCTCGCCTTTAGCGGGGGATAGCTCCTACGAGCAGTACTTC
size: -; D: -; V: TRBV6-5; J: TRBJ1-1; CDR3: CASSYSARANTEAFF; DNA: TGTGCCAGCAGTTACTCAGCGAGGGCGAACACTGAAGCTTTCTTT
size: -; D: -; V: TRBV4-1; J: TRBJ1-1; CDR3: CASSQALSSTEAFF; DNA: TGCGCCAGCAGCCAAGCTCTCAGTTCCACTGAAGCTTTCTTT
size: once; D: TRBD1; V: TRBV14; J: TRBJ2-1; CDR3: CASSLTGSLYNEQFF; DNA: TGTGCCAGCAGCCTGACAGGGAGTCTCTACAATGAGCAGTTCTTC
size: -; D: TRBD2; V: TRBV7-9; J: TRBJ2-1; CDR3: CASSLLAGTYNEQFF; DNA: TGTGCCAGCAGCTTATTAGCGGGGACCTACAATGAGCAGTTCTTC
size: few; D: -; V: TRBV2; J: TRBJ2-5; CDR3: CASSPGTRKETQYF; DNA: TGTGCCAGCAGCCCCGGGACACGAAAAGAGACCCAGTACTTC
size: -; D: -; V: TRBV13; J: TRBJ2-3; CDR3: CASSPEGTDTQYF; DNA: TGTGCCAGCAGCCCGGAGGGCACAGATACGCAGTATTTT
size: -; D: -; V: TRBV5-6; J: TRBJ2-7; CDR3: CASSLTNREQYF; DNA: TGTGCCAGCAGCTTGACTAACCGGGAGCAGTACTTC
size: -; D: TRBD1; V: TRBV5-6; J: TRBJ1-2; CDR3: CASSLGWDSVNYGYTF; DNA: TGTGCCAGCAGCTTGGGGTGGGACAGCGTTAACTATGGCTACACCTTC
size: -; D: -; V: TRBV5-1; J: TRBJ2-1; CDR3: CASSLVAGASYNEQFF; DNA: TGCGCCAGCAGCTTGGTTGCGGGGGCGTCCTACAATGAGCAGTTCTTC
size: -; D: TRBD1; V: TRBV6-5; J: TRBJ2-5; CDR3: CASNNIGTAQETQYF; DNA: TGTGCCAGCAATAATATTGGGACAGCCCAAGAGACCCAGTACTTC
size: -; D: -; V: TRBV7-2; J: TRBJ1-1; CDR3: CASSVSRPGYTEAFF; DNA: TGTGCCAGCAGCGTCTCGCGTCCGGGGTACACTGAAGCTTTCTTT
size: once; D: -; V: TRBV15; J: TRBJ2-3; CDR3: CATQGGGYSTDTQYF; DNA: TGTGCCACGCAGGGGGGCGGATACAGCACAGATACGCAGTATTTT
size: -; D: TRBD1; V: TRBV19; J: TRBJ2-1; CDR3: CASRKDRSSYNEQFF; DNA: TGTGCCAGTAGAAAGGACAGGAGCTCCTACAATGAGCAGTTCTTC
size: -; D: -; V: TRBV5-1; J: TRBJ1-4; CDR3: CASSLGGALNEKLFF; DNA: TGCGCCAGCAGCCTCGGGGGGGCCCTTAATGAAAAACTGTTTTTT
size: -; D: -; V: TRBV5-6; J: TRBJ2-1; CDR3: CASSLEGEQFF; DNA: TGTGCCAGCAGCTTGGAGGGGGAGCAGTTCTTC
size: -; D: TRBD2; V: TRBV5-1; J: TRBJ2-1; CDR3: CASSPQLTSDDEQFF; DNA: TGCGCCAGCAGCCCGCAGTTGACTAGCGACGATGAGCAGTTCTTC
size: -; D: TRBD1; V: TRBV19; J: TRBJ1-1; CDR3: CASSIIGTGRTEAFF; DNA: TGTGCCAGTAGTATTATAGGGACAGGGAGAACTGAAGCTTTCTTT
size: once; D: TRBD1; V: TRBV27; J: TRBJ1-3; CDR3: CASRRTGVLDTIYF; DNA: TGTGCCAGCAGACGGACAGGGGTATTAGACACCATATATTTT
size: -; D: -; V: TRBV11-2; J: TRBJ1-1; CDR3: CASSPLSGRNTEAFF; DNA: TGTGCCAGCAGCCCGCTGAGCGGGAGGAACACTGAAGCTTTCTTT
size: -; D: -; V: TRBV27; J: TRBJ1-1; CDR3: CASSLDSFNTEAFF; DNA: TGTGCCAGCAGCCTAGACAGCTTTAACACTGAAGCTTTCTTT
size: -; D: TRBD1; V: TRBV19; J: TRBJ2-7; CDR3: CASGTGGSEQYF; DNA: TGTGCCAGTGGGACAGGGGGCAGCGAGCAGTACTTC
size: -; D: -; V: TRBV4-1; J: TRBJ2-5; CDR3: CASSHPAGTQYF; DNA: TGCGCCAGCAGCCATCCGGCGGGGACCCAGTACTTC
size: -; D: -; V: TRBV9; J: TRBJ2-2; CDR3: CASSTHSKGGPPATGELFF; DNA: TGTGCCAGCAGCACCCATAGTAAGGGGGGGCCGCCAGCGACCGGGGAGCTGTTTTTT
size: -; D: TRBD1; V: TRBV19; J: TRBJ1-4; CDR3: CASSPRTGGGEKLFF; DNA: TGTGCCAGTAGTCCCAGGACAGGGGGCGGTGAAAAACTGTTTTTT
size: -; D: TRBD1; V: TRBV7-2; J: TRBJ1-1; CDR3: CASSLPGQKAFF; DNA: TGTGCCAGCAGCTTACCGGGACAGAAAGCTTTCTTT